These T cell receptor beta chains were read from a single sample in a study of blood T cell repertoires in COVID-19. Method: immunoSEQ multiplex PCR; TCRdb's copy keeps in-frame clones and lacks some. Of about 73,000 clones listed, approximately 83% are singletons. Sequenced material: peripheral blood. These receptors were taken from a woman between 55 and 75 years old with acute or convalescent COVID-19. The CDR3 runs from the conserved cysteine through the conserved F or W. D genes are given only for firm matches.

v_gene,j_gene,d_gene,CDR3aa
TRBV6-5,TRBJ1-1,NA,CASARGMNTEAFF
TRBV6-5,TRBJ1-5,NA,CASGRSDSYNQPQHF
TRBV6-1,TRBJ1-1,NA,CASSEVQGYTEAFF
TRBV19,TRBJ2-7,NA,CASSIVGAHEQYF
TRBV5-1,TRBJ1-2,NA,CASSLSGVSYGYTF
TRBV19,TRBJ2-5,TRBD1,CASSMPSLGDRRETQYF
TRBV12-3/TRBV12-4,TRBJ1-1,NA,CASRFQANTEAFF
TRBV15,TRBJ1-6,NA,CATSRGPALENSPLHF
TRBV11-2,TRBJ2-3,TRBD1,CASSLDPGTETTDTQYF
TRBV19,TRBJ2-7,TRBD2,CASRGGSGQDYEQYF
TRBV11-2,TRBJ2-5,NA,CASSPEVQRTQYF
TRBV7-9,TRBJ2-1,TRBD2,CASSFGTSDNEQFF
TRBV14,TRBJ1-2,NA,CASSQDLGGTNYGYTF
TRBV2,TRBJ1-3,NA,CASSEGQGNSGNTIYF